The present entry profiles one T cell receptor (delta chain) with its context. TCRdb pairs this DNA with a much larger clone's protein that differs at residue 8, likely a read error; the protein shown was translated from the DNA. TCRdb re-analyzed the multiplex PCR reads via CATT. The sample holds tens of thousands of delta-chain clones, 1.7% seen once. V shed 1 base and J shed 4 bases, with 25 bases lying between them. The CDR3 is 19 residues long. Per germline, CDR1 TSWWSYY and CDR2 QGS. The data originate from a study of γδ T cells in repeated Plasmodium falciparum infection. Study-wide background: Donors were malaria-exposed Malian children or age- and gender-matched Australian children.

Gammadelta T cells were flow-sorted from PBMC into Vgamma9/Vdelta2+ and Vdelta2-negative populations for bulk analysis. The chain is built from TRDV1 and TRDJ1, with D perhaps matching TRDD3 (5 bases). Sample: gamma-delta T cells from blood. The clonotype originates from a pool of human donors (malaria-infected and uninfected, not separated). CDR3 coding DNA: TGTGCTCTTGGGGAACGGGTATCGATTCTTACCGACACTGGCGATAAACTCATCTTT. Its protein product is CALGERVSILTDTGDKLIF.